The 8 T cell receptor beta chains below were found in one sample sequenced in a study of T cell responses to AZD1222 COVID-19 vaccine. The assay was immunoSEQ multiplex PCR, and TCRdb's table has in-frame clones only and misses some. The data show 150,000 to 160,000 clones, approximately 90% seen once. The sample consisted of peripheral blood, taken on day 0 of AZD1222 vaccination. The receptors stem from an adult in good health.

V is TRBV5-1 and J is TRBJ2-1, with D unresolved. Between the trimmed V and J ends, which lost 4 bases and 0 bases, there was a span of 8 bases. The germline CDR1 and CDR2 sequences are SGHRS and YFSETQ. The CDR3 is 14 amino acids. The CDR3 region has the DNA TGCGCCAGCAGCGGGCTCCCCTCCTACAATGAGCAGTTCTTC. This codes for CASSGLPSYNEQFF. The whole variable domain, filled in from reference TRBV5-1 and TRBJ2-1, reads KAGVTQTPRYLIKTRGQQVTLSCSPISGHRSVSWYQQTPGQGLQFLFEYFSETQRNKGNFPGRFSGRQFSNSRSEMNVSTLELGDSALYLCASSGLPSYNEQFFGPGTRLTVL.

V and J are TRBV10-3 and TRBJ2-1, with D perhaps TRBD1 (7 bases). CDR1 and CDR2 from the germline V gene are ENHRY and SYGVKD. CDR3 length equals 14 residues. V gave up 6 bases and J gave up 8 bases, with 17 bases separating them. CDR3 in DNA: TGTGCCATCAGCAACAGGGGACTGGGGGATGAGCAGTTCTTC. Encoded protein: CAISNRGLGDEQFF.

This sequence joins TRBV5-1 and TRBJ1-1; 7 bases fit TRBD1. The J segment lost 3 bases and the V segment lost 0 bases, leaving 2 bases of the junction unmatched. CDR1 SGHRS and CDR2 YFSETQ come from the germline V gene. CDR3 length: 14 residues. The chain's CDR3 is CASSLDRGYTEAFF. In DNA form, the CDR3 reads TGCGCCAGCAGCTTGGACAGGGGATACACTGAAGCTTTCTTT.

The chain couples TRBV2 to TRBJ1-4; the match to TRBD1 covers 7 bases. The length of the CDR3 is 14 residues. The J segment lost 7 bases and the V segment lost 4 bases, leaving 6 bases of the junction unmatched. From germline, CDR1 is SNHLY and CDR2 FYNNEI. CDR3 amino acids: CASSGQGDREKLFF. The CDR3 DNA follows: TGTGCCAGCAGTGGGCAGGGGGATCGTGAAAAACTGTTTTTT.

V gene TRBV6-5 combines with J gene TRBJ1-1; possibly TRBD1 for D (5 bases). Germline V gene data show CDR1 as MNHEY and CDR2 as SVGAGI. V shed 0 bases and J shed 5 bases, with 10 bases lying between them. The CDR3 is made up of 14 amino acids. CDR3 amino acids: CASSYSGHVTEAFF. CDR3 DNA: TGTGCCAGCAGTTACTCGGGGCATGTAACTGAAGCTTTCTTT.

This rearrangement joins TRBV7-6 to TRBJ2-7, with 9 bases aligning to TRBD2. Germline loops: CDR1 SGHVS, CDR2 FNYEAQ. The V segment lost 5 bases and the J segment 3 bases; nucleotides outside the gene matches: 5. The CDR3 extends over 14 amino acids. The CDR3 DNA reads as TGTGCCAGCAGCGTTAGCGGGAGCAACTACGAGCAGTACTTC. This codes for CASSVSGSNYEQYF.

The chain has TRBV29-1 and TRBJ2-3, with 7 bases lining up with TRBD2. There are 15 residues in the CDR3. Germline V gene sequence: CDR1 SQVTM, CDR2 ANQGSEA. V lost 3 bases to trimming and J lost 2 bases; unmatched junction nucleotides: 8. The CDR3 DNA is TGCAGCGTTGAGAAGGCGGGAGATAACACAGATACGCAGTATTTT. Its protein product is CSVEKAGDNTDTQYF.

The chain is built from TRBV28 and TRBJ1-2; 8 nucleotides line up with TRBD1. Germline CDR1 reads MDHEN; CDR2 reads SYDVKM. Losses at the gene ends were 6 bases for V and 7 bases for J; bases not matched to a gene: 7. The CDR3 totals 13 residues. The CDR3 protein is CASRPTGGSGYTF. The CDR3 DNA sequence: TGTGCCAGCAGGCCTACAGGGGGTTCTGGCTACACCTTC.